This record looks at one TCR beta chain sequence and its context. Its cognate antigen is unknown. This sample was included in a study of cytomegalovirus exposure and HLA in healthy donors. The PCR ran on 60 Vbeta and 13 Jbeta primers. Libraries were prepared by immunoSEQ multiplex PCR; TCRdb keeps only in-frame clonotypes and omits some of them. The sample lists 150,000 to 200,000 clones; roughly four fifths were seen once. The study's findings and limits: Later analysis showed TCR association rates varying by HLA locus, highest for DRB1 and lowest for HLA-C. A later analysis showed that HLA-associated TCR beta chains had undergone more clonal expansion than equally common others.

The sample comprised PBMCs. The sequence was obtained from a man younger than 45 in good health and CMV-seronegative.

CDR3 protein: CASSWGLAERRRYEQYF. CDR3 in DNA: TGTGCCAGCAGTTGGGGACTAGCGGAACGACGGCGCTACGAGCAGTACTTC. The V call is TRBV28, the J call TRBJ2-7; the match to TRBD2 covers 11 bases. CDR1 is MDHEN, CDR2 SYDVKM, per germline. V lost 4 bases to trimming and J lost 3 bases; unmatched junction nucleotides: 11. This CDR3 is built from 17 residues.